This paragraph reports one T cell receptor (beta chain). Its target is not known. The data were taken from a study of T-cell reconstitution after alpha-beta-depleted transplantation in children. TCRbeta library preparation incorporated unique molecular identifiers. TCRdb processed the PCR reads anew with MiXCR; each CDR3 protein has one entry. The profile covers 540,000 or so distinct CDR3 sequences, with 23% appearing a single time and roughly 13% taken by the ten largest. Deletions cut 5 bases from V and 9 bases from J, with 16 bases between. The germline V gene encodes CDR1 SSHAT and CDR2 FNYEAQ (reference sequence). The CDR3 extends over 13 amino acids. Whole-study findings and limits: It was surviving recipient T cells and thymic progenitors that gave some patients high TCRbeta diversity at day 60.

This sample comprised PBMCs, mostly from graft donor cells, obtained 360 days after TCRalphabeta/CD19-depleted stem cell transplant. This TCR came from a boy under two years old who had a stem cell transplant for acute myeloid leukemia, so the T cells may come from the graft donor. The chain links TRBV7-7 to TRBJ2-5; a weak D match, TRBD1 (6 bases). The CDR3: CASSRDNGGPQYF. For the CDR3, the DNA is TGTGCCAGCAGCCGGGACAACGGCGGGCCCCAGTACTTC.